This T cell receptor beta chain was retrieved from a study of OX40 agonist ivuxolimab in advanced cancers. Background on the study: Three dose-escalation patients had partial responses: one with hepatocellular carcinoma and two with cutaneous melanoma.

Overall study results and limits: On average, CD8+ T cells had more expanded clones than CD4+. Certain nonresponders additionally had low normalized T-cell clonal expansion.

V was clipped by 4 bases and J by 1 base; unmatched bases: 3. The CDR3 runs to 15 residues. Germline loops: CDR1 SGHRS, CDR2 YFSETQ. Assay: immunoSEQ multiplex PCR; the TCRdb copy retains only in-frame clones and omits some. The sample records tens of thousands of clones, 80% to 85% being singletons. Autoimmune disease history or systemic immunosuppression led to patient exclusion. Concerning this clone: Antigen: not known.

The TCR sequence derives from an adult with an advanced solid tumor such as melanoma, head and neck, liver or kidney cancer. The chain combines TRBV5-1 with TRBJ2-2; 8 bases are a match to TRBD1. This sample comprised CD4+ or CD8+ T cells sorted from blood, obtained in a trial of the OX40 agonist ivuxolimab. The CDR3 DNA is TGCGCCAGCAGCGGCGGGACAGGGAACACCGGGGAGCTGTTTTTT. Its translation is CASSGGTGNTGELFF.